Each of the 18 T cell receptor beta chains below was sequenced from the same sample in a study of blood T cell repertoires in COVID-19. Sequencing used immunoSEQ multiplex PCR; TCRdb keeps in-frame clones, though not all of them. The sample holds 250,000 or so clones, nearly 90% seen once. The sequenced sample consisted of peripheral blood. Receptor source: a woman aged 40 to 50 who had recovered from COVID-19.

The chain recombines TRBV6-5 with TRBJ1-6; D perhaps matches TRBD1 (6 bases). The germline CDR1 and CDR2 sequences are MNHEY and SVGAGI. Deletions cut 2 bases from V and 7 bases from J, with 12 bases between. This CDR3 is built from 15 residues. Here the CDR3 reads CASSYVSGANSPLHF. The CDR3 nucleotides read TGTGCCAGCAGTTACGTCTCAGGGGCGAATTCACCCCTCCACTTT.

The rearrangement links TRBV19 to TRBJ2-2; D is perhaps TRBD2 (6 bases). The CDR3 is 15 residues long. V dropped 4 bases and J dropped 7 bases, with 16 bases sitting between them. Per germline, CDR1 LNHDA and CDR2 SQIVND (reference sequence). The CDR3 DNA sequence: TGTGCCAGTAGTACCCTAGACGGAGGGATCGGGGAGCTGTTTTTT. Translating it yields CASSTLDGGIGELFF.

CDR3 in DNA: TGTGCCACCTGGACAGGGAGAAACACCATATATTTT. As protein: CATWTGRNTIYF. V gene TRBV10-3 combines with J gene TRBJ1-3; 8 bases are a match to TRBD1. Unmatched junction bases numbered 4, after V lost 10 bases and J lost 5 bases. CDR1 and CDR2 from the germline V gene are ENHRY and SYGVKD. This CDR3 spans 12 amino acids.

The chain uses TRBV19 and TRBJ2-1; D possibly corresponds to TRBD1 (6 bases). Germline assignment: CDR1 LNHDA and CDR2 SQIVND (reference sequence). The V gene lost 7 bases and the J gene lost 7 bases, with 14 bases spanning the gap. The CDR3 extends over 13 amino acids. This chain's CDR3 is CASNGRGFNEQFF. In DNA form, the CDR3 reads TGTGCCAGTAACGGCAGGGGATTTAATGAGCAGTTCTTC.

The chain employs TRBV10-2 and TRBJ2-7, with D possibly TRBD1 on 5 matching bases. Germline V gene data show CDR1 as WSHSY and CDR2 as SAAADI. The CDR3 is 14 amino acids. V gave up 4 bases and J gave up 4 bases, with 14 bases separating them. CDR3 coding DNA: TGCGCCAGCAGTGTAGGGGCACGGATATACGAGCAGTACTTC. This sequence encodes CASSVGARIYEQYF.

This sequence joins TRBV5-4 and TRBJ1-4; TRBD1 agrees at 8 bases. The CDR3 is made up of 16 amino acids. V lost 1 base to trimming and J lost 6 bases; unmatched junction nucleotides: 8. Germline loops: CDR1 SGHNT, CDR2 YYREEE (reference sequence). CDR3 protein: CASSLRSGGADEKLFF. CDR3 nucleotide sequence: TGTGCCAGCAGCTTGAGGTCAGGGGGCGCGGATGAAAAACTGTTTTTT.

This sequence joins TRBV7-6 and TRBJ2-3; 9 bases match TRBD2. This CDR3 has 17 amino acids. The V gene's germline CDR1 is SGHVS and CDR2 FNYEAQ. Unmatched junction bases numbered 9, after V lost 5 bases and J lost 0 bases. The CDR3 coding sequence is TGTGCCAGCAGCCTAGGGGCCGCGGGGGGGAGCACAGATACGCAGTATTTT. This translates into CASSLGAAGGSTDTQYF.

The chain is built from TRBV7-2 and TRBJ2-7; 7 bases are a match to TRBD2. CDR1 and CDR2 from the germline V gene are SGHTA and FQGNSA. After removal of 2 bases from V and 4 bases from J, the junction contained 8 bases not matched to a gene. This CDR3 contains 15 residues. The CDR3 DNA reads as TGTGCCAGCAGCTTATTTCCTAGCGGAACATACGAGCAGTACGTC. Protein product: CASSLFPSGTYEQYV.

The J gene is TRBJ2-7, the V gene TRBV10-3, with TRBD2 matching over 14 bases. The CDR3 length is 14 residues. The ends lost 10 bases at V and 1 base at J; junction bases unmatched: 3. Germline loops: CDR1 ENHRY, CDR2 SYGVKD. The CDR3 loop reads CATGTSGRSYEQYV. The DNA of the CDR3 is TGTGCCACGGGGACTAGCGGGAGATCCTACGAGCAGTACGTC.

This clone was found a few times. This sequence joins TRBV5-4 and TRBJ1-2; no firm D call. CDR1 is SGHNT and CDR2 is YYREEE in the germline V gene (reference sequence). V was shortened by 5 bases and J by 0 bases, with 5 bases between the two germline ends. This CDR3 is 12 amino acids long. Here the CDR3 reads CASRTTNYGYTF. The DNA of the CDR3 is TGTGCCAGCAGGACTACTAACTATGGCTACACCTTC.

The rearrangement uses TRBV3-1 (or the pseudogene TRBV3-2) and TRBJ2-1, with 12 bases aligning to TRBD2. The length of the CDR3 is 16 residues. From germline, CDR1 is LGHDT and CDR2 YNNKEL (reference sequence). The ends lost 4 bases at V and 8 bases at J; junction bases unmatched: 9. The DNA for the CDR3 is TGTGCCAGCAGCCGGGATCTAGCGGGGGGGCTTTATGAGCAGTTCTTC. It translates to CASSRDLAGGLYEQFF.

The chain's CDR3 is CASSLVGGQGSFYEQYF. The DNA for the CDR3 is TGTGCCAGCAGTTTAGTGGGGGGGCAGGGAAGCTTCTACGAGCAGTACTTC. V and J are TRBV27 and TRBJ2-7, with D perhaps TRBD2 (7 bases). Trimming left V 2 bases short and J 3 bases short, with 20 bases between. Germline lookup yields CDR1 MNHEY and CDR2 SMNVEV (reference sequence). This CDR3 comprises 17 residues.

The table lists this clone with a count of one. V usage is TRBV12-5 and J usage is TRBJ2-1, with TRBD2 identical over 10 bases. This CDR3 has 15 amino acids. Germline V gene lookup returns CDR1 LGHNT and CDR2 FRNRAP. Unmatched junction bases numbered 0, after V lost 1 base and J lost 3 bases. For the CDR3, the DNA is TGTGCTAGTGGTTTGGGACTAGCGGGCTACAATGAGCAGTTCTTC. Encoded protein: CASGLGLAGYNEQFF. Drawing the rest from reference TRBV12-5 and TRBJ2-1, the complete variable domain is DARVTQTPRHKVTEMGQEVTMRCQPILGHNTVFWYRQTMMQGLELLAYFRNRAPLDDSGMPKDRFSAEMPDATLATLKIQPSEPRDSAVYFCASGLGLAGYNEQFFGPGTRLTVL.

The chain recombines TRBV2 with TRBJ1-2; D not resolved. Deletions cut 4 bases from V and 2 bases from J, with 8 bases between. Germline V gene data show CDR1 as SNHLY and CDR2 as FYNNEI. This CDR3 spans 13 amino acids. The CDR3: CASSGSVNYGYTF. The CDR3 DNA reads as TGTGCCAGCAGTGGCTCGGTAAACTATGGCTACACCTTC. Based on the CDR3 plus reference TRBV2 and TRBJ1-2, the full variable domain is EPEVTQTPSHQVTQMGQEVILRCVPISNHLYFYWYRQILGQKVEFLVSFYNNEISEKSEIFDDQFSVERPDGSNFTLKIRSTKLEDSAMYFCASSGSVNYGYTFGSGTRLTVV.

The gene calls are TRBV5-4 and TRBJ2-3; possible D gene TRBD1, 6 bases. The CDR3 contains 18 residues. CDR1 and CDR2 (germline): SGHNT, YYREEE (reference sequence). V lost 2 bases to trimming and J lost 0 bases, with 19 bases between them. CDR3 residues: CASSFGVRGGYSTDTQYF. CDR3 nucleotide sequence: TGTGCCAGCAGCTTTGGTGTCAGGGGCGGGTATAGCACAGATACGCAGTATTTT. Looking up the rest from reference TRBV5-4 and TRBJ2-3 gives the full variable domain: ETGVTQSPTHLIKTRGQQVTLRCSSQSGHNTVSWYQQALGQGPQFIFQYYREEENGRGNFPPRFSGLQFPNYSSELNVNALELDDSALYLCASSFGVRGGYSTDTQYFGPGTRLTVL.

The table lists this clone with a count of one. This chain joins TRBV11-1 and TRBJ1-5, with 7 nucleotides matching TRBD1. The CDR3 totals 15 residues. Germline V gives CDR1 SGHAT, CDR2 FQDESV (reference sequence). V dropped 1 base and J dropped 1; count of bases not matched to a gene: 1. CDR3 residues: CASSLGTGSNQPQHF. The CDR3 coding sequence is TGTGCCAGCAGCTTAGGGACAGGCAGCAATCAGCCCCAGCATTTT.

The chain links TRBV28 to TRBJ2-7, with D maybe TRBD2 (6 bases). Germline loops: CDR1 MDHEN, CDR2 SYDVKM. The CDR3 totals 15 residues. V was pared by 5 bases and J by 5 bases, with 19 bases between. Written as DNA, the CDR3 is TGTGCCAGCAGTAATTTCGGGAGAACGAGAGACGAGCAGTACGTC. This encodes CASSNFGRTRDEQYV.

The chain combines TRBV7-2 with TRBJ2-5; 8 bases line up with TRBD1. The germline gives CDR1 SGHTA, CDR2 FQGNSA. The trim removed 1 base at V and 4 bases at J, leaving 11 bases unmatched. This CDR3 is 17 amino acids long. In DNA, the CDR3 is TGTGCCAGCAGCTTAGATATCGACAGGGGAGCAAGAGAGACCCAGTACTTC. Translating gives CASSLDIDRGARETQYF. The entire variable domain, with the rest obtained from reference TRBV7-2 and TRBJ2-5, is as follows: GAGVSQSPSNKVTEKGKDVELRCDPISGHTALYWYRQSLGQGLEFLIYFQGNSAPDKSGLPSDRFSAERTGGSVSTLTIQRTQQEDSAVYLCASSLDIDRGARETQYFGPGTRLLVL.